The 6 T cell receptor beta chains below were found in one sample sequenced in a study of vaccination effects on CD4 cells after COVID-19. Their recognized antigens are unknown. Antigen-specific CD4+ T cell clonotypes were called by their expansion after viral peptide-pool culture in ViraFEST. Once cultured for roughly 10 days, the cells underwent separation to obtain CD4+ T cells. PCR confirmed that the person was infected with SARS-CoV-2 between March and December 2020. Each participant was given two doses of one vaccine (BNT162b2 or mRNA-1273). Method: immunoSEQ multiplex PCR; TCRdb's copy keeps in-frame clones and lacks some. The table shows around 15,000 clones, with roughly 70% occurring only once. The sample consisted of CD4+ T cells from PBMCs cultured with HCoV-NL63 spike peptides, taken after COVID-19 vaccination. These TCRs come from a human donor who had a prior SARS-CoV-2 infection.

This chain links TRBV6-5 with TRBJ2-5, with D perhaps matching TRBD1 (6 bases). Germline assignment: CDR1 MNHEY and CDR2 SVGAGI. The CDR3 contains 15 residues. The V gene lost 1 base and the J gene lost 4 bases, with 13 bases spanning the gap. The CDR3 spells CASSYLDSQGETQYF. In DNA form, the CDR3 reads TGTGCCAGCAGTTACTTGGACAGTCAGGGAGAGACCCAGTACTTC.

A single count supports this clone. The genes are TRBV30 and TRBJ1-2; D might be TRBD1 (5 bases). V was shortened by 2 bases and J by 3 bases, with 13 bases between the two germline ends. CDR1 is GTSNPN, CDR2 SVGIG, per germline (reference sequence). The CDR3 is 14 amino acids. The CDR3 DNA is TGTGCCTGGAGTAGGGACCACGGGGACTATGGCTACACCTTC. Amino acid sequence: CAWSRDHGDYGYTF.

The chain recombines TRBV3-1 (or the pseudogene TRBV3-2) with TRBJ2-5, with D maybe TRBD2 (7 bases). The ends were cut back, 0 bases at V and 5 bases at J, with 19 bases in the middle. Per germline, CDR1 LGHDT and CDR2 YNNKEL (reference sequence). CDR3 size: 17 residues. CDR3 protein: CASSQDRGGGVWETQYF. CDR3 sequence (DNA): TGTGCCAGCAGCCAAGATAGGGGGGGTGGAGTATGGGAGACCCAGTACTTC.

V gene TRBV5-1 combines with J gene TRBJ2-1; D gene uncertain. V lost 4 bases to trimming and J lost 5 bases, with 13 bases between them. CDR1 is SGHRS, CDR2 YFSETQ, per germline. CDR3 length equals 14 residues. The CDR3, as DNA: TGCGCCAGCAGCCCCCAAACTAATCACAATGAGCAGTTCTTC. Protein sequence: CASSPQTNHNEQFF. The complete variable domain, with remaining parts taken from reference TRBV5-1 and TRBJ2-1, reads KAGVTQTPRYLIKTRGQQVTLSCSPISGHRSVSWYQQTPGQGLQFLFEYFSETQRNKGNFPGRFSGRQFSNSRSEMNVSTLELGDSALYLCASSPQTNHNEQFFGPGTRLTVL.

This sequence joins TRBV27 and TRBJ1-3, with 10 nucleotides matching TRBD1. Looked up from germline, CDR1 is MNHEY and CDR2 is SMNVEV (reference sequence). Trimming took 3 bases from V and 0 from J; bases not matched to a gene: 8. The CDR3 is 18 amino acids. The CDR3, as DNA: TGTGCCAGCAGTTTGAGAGGGACAGGGGCGCTCTCTGGAAACACCATATATTTT. This sequence encodes CASSLRGTGALSGNTIYF.

This clone turned up a few times. The chain uses TRBV30 and TRBJ2-7, with 9 bases that match TRBD1. CDR1 is GTSNPN and CDR2 is SVGIG in the germline V gene (reference sequence). The CDR3 loop spans 14 amino acids. The V segment lost 2 bases and the J segment 4 bases; nucleotides outside the gene matches: 6. CDR3 in DNA: TGTGCCTGGAGTCCGGGACAGGGAAAATACGAGCAGTACTTC. It is translated as CAWSPGQGKYEQYF.